This T cell receptor beta chain was recorded in a study of blood T cell repertoires in COVID-19. Overall study context: Spain, Italy and the United States supplied samples that represented acute and convalescent COVID-19. PBMCs, B-cell-depleted T cells, or T cells were the source of the cDNA or gDNA that made up the material.

In the original workflow: Reference gene primer amplification in the assay estimated nucleated cell counts. Data came from immunoSEQ multiplex PCR; TCRdb stores just in-frame clones and leaves some out. V and J calls and clone size are those listed in that table; D and trimming were worked out from the DNA. The table includes some 190,000 clones, roughly 88% detected once. The CDR3 sequence is 17 residues long. Losses at the gene ends were 5 bases for V and 1 base for J; bases not matched to a gene: 9. CDR1 SGHTA and CDR2 FQGNSA come from the germline V gene. The origin of this receptor is a man aged 18 to 29 with active or convalescent COVID-19. V usage is TRBV7-2 and J usage is TRBJ1-4, with TRBD1 matching 8 bases. Sequencing was carried out using peripheral blood. CDR3 loop: CASSVEQGVRTNEKLFF. The CDR3 DNA follows: TGTGCCAGCAGCGTGGAACAGGGGGTCCGAACTAATGAAAAACTGTTTTTT.